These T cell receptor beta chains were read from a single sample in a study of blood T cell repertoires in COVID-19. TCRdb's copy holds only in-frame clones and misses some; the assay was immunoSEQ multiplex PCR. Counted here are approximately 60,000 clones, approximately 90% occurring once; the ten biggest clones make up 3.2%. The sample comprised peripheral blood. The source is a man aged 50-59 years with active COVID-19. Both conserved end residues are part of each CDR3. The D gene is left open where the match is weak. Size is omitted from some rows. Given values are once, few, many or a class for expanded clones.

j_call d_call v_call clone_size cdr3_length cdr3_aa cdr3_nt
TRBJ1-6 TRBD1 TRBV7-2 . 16 CASSPPMGQGYSPLHF TGTGCCAGCAGCCCCCCCATGGGACAGGGCTATTCACCCCTCCACTTT
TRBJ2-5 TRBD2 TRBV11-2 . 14 CASSFAGAQETQYF TGTGCCAGCAGCTTTGCGGGAGCCCAAGAGACCCAGTACTTC
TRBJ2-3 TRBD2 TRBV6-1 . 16 CASSEALAGSTDTQYF TGTGCCAGCAGTGAAGCCCTAGCGGGATCCACAGATACGCAGTATTTT
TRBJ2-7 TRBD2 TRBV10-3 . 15 CAITPGLANSYEQYF TGTGCCATCACTCCGGGACTAGCGAACTCCTACGAGCAGTACTTC
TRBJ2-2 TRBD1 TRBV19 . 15 CASSDTGAYTGELFF TGTGCCAGTAGTGACACAGGGGCCTACACCGGGGAGCTGTTTTTT
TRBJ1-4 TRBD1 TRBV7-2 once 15 CASSVTGATNEKLFF TGTGCCAGCAGCGTTACAGGGGCAACTAATGAAAAACTGTTTTTT
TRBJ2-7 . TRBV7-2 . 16 CASSLVGSGPSYEQYF TGTGCCAGCAGCTTAGTTGGGAGCGGGCCCTCCTACGAGCAGTACTTC
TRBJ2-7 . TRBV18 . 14 CASSPQGEYYEQYF TGTGCCAGCTCACCCCAGGGTGAATACTACGAGCAGTACTTC
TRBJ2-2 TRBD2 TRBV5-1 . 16 CASSIAGGPSVGELFF TGCGCCAGCAGTATAGCGGGGGGGCCGAGTGTCGGGGAGCTGTTTTTT
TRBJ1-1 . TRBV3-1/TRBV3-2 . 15 CASSQDRRRNTEAFF TGTGCCAGCAGCCAAGACCGGAGGAGGAACACTGAAGCTTTCTTT
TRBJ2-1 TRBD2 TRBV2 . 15 CASRAQLAGVNEQFF TGTGCCAGCCGGGCCCAGCTAGCGGGAGTCAATGAGCAGTTCTTC
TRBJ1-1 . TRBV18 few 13 CASSGNRETEAFF TGTGCCAGCTCCGGGAACAGGGAAACTGAAGCTTTCTTT
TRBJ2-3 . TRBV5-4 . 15 CASSLGRGSTDTQYF TGTGCCAGCAGCTTGGGGCGGGGTAGCACAGATACGCAGTATTTT
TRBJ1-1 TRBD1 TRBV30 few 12 CAWSSATGDAFF TGTGCCTGGAGTTCCGCCACAGGGGATGCTTTCTTT
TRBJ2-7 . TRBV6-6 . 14 CASGSYRGGNEQYF TGTGCCAGCGGATCATACAGGGGGGGCAACGAGCAGTACTTC
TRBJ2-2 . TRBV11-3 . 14 CASSRTRSPGELFF TGTGCCAGCAGCCGAACTAGGTCCCCCGGGGAGCTGTTTTTT
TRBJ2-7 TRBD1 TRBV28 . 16 CASSPRTGKGPYEQYF TGTGCCAGCAGTCCACGGACAGGGAAAGGCCCCTACGAGCAGTACTTC
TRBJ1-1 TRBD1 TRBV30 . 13 CAWSGTGSTEAFF TGTGCCTGGAGTGGGACAGGGAGCACTGAAGCTTTCTTT
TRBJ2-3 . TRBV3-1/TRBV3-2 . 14 CASSGTPSTDTQYF TGTGCCAGCAGCGGGACTCCTAGCACAGATACGCAGTATTTT
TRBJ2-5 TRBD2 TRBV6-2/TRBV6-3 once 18 CASSFRTSGRTNQETQYF TGTGCCAGCAGTTTTAGGACTAGCGGGAGGACGAACCAAGAGACCCAGTACTTC
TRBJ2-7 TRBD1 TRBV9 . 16 CASSDRQDRGIYEQYF TGTGCCAGCAGCGACCGCCAGGACAGGGGGATATACGAGCAGTACTTC
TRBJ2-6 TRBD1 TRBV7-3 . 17 CASSLPGQYSGANVLTF TGTGCCAGCAGCTTACCGGGACAGTACTCTGGGGCCAACGTCCTGACTTTC
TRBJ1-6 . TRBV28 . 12 CASQGQNSPLHF TGTGCCAGCCAAGGACAGAATTCACCCCTCCACTTT
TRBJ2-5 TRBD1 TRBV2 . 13 CASSGGGGETQYF TGTGCCAGCAGTGGAGGGGGCGGAGAGACCCAGTACTTC
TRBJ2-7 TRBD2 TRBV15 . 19 CATSRVATSGTHLGYEQYF TGTGCCACCAGCAGAGTAGCGACTAGCGGGACGCACCTAGGGTACGAGCAGTACTTC
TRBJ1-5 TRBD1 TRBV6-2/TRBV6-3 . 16 CASSGQGGMDNQPQHF TGTGCCAGCAGTGGACAGGGGGGCATGGACAATCAGCCCCAGCATTTT
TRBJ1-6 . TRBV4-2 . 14 CASSQDLERSPLHF TGTGCCAGCAGCCAAGATCTTGAGAGATCACCCCTCCACTTT
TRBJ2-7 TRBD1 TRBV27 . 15 CASSLLGQGAYEQYF TGTGCCAGCAGTTTATTAGGTCAGGGGGCCTACGAGCAGTACTTC
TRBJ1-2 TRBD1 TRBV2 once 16 CASSEGTGSGSYGYTF TGTGCCAGCAGTGAGGGGACAGGCTCCGGTAGCTATGGCTACACCTTC
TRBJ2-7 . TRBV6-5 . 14 CASELGAGDYEQYF TGTGCCAGCGAGTTAGGAGCGGGCGACTACGAGCAGTACTTC
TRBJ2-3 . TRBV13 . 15 CASSLMRGRTDTQYF TGTGCCAGCAGCTTGATGCGGGGCCGCACAGATACGCAGTATTTT
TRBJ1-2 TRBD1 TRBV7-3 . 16 CASSPPGQQGGDGYTF TGTGCCAGCAGCCCCCCGGGACAGCAAGGAGGAGATGGCTACACCTTC
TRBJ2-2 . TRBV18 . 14 CASSPLQNTGELFF TGTGCCAGCTCACCACTACAAAACACCGGGGAGCTGTTTTTT
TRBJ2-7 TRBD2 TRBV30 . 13 CAWSRTSGGEQYF TGTGCCTGGAGTCGGACTAGCGGGGGCGAGCAGTACTTC
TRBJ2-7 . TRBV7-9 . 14 CASMEGGISYEQYF TGTGCCAGCATGGAAGGCGGAATCTCCTACGAGCAGTACTTC
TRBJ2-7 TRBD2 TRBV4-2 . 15 CASSLEAGGFYEQYF TGTGCCAGCAGCCTCGAGGCGGGGGGCTTCTACGAGCAGTACTTC
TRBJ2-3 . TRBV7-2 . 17 CASSLTYPGTSTDTQYF TGTGCCAGCAGCCTTACTTATCCCGGGACTAGCACAGATACGCAGTATTTT
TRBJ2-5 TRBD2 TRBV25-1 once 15 CASSESAGGQETQYF TGTGCCAGCAGTGAATCAGCGGGGGGTCAGGAGACCCAGTACTTC
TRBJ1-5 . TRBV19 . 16 CASSVGRGDGNQPQHF TGTGCCAGTAGTGTGGGGAGGGGGGATGGCAATCAGCCCCAGCATTTT
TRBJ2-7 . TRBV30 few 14 CAWRFRGSGYEQYF TGTGCCTGGAGATTTAGGGGGTCCGGTTACGAGCAGTACTTC
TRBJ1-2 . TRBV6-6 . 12 CASSTRERGYTF TGTGCCAGCAGTACAAGGGAGCGTGGCTACACCTTC
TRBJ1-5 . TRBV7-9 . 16 CASSLGSGVRNQPQHF TGTGCCAGCAGCTTAGGGTCAGGGGTCCGCAATCAGCCCCAGCATTTT
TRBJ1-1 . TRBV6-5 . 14 CASSPVRQATEAFF TGTGCCAGCAGTCCCGTCCGCCAGGCCACTGAAGCTTTCTTT
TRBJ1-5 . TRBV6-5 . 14 CASTPWRSNQPQHF TGTGCCAGCACCCCTTGGAGGAGCAATCAGCCCCAGCATTTT